The rows below give T cell receptor beta chains drawn from one sample of a study of T-cell reconstitution after alpha-beta-depleted transplantation in children. TCRdb re-derived calls from the PCR reads in MiXCR, one entry per CDR3 protein. Of hundreds of thousands of distinct CDR3 sequences in the sample, 10% were seen once. Sequenced here: PBMCs from the stem cell graft donor, sampled from the stem cell graft. These TCRs come from a human donor who donated a stem cell graft to a child with acute myeloid leukemia. CDR3s include the opening cysteine and the closing phenylalanine or tryptophan.

j_call v_call cdr3_aa
TRBJ2-7 TRBV5-6 CASSYTGAPSYEQYF
TRBJ2-7 TRBV27 CASSPLSGQGAYEQYF
TRBJ2-1 TRBV20-1 CSATPVPRGKVYNEQFF
TRBJ2-3 TRBV29-1 CSGGGGQGSTDTQYF
TRBJ1-5 TRBV3-1 CASSQADRENQPQHF
TRBJ2-7 TRBV7-2 CASSNEVGPISYEQYF
TRBJ2-7 TRBV27 CASRGTSGRAGSEQYF
TRBJ1-1 TRBV30 CAWNSGGPEAFF
TRBJ2-7 TRBV9 CASSLRTAPSGEQYF
TRBJ1-4 TRBV7-9 CASSWPRGELNEKLFF
TRBJ2-2 TRBV28 CASSSSGRVTGELFF
TRBJ2-1 TRBV29-1 CSGRSGRAEGEQFF
TRBJ2-1 TRBV20-1 CSAGDRVDEQFF
TRBJ2-5 TRBV30 CAWIGSGLGETQYF
TRBJ2-6 TRBV2 CASRPGVSGANVLTF
TRBJ2-7 TRBV27 CASSGPSANYEQYF
TRBJ2-1 TRBV11-2 CASSSRLAGGPSNGNEQFF
TRBJ1-6 TRBV5-4 CASSLDPRTNSPLHF
TRBJ1-2 TRBV7-2 CAGRPHPDVHTF
TRBJ2-1 TRBV7-2 CASSLGGGPYNEQFF
TRBJ2-4 TRBV5-1 CASSLLAGGTSAKNIQYF
TRBJ1-1 TRBV6-5 CASSLAGTVSSRAFF
TRBJ2-1 TRBV7-3 CASSLRGLNEQFF
TRBJ2-2 TRBV29-1 CSASNTGELFF
TRBJ2-2 TRBV3-1 CATSQDIGPTGELFF